These T cell receptor beta chains were read from a single sample in a study of OX40 agonist ivuxolimab in advanced cancers. Some clones are missing from TCRdb's copy, which holds only in-frame ones; the method was immunoSEQ multiplex PCR. The top ten clones hold 2.5% of a sample with 65,000 to 85,000 clones, around 86% of them seen once. The sequenced sample was CD4+ or CD8+ T cells sorted from blood, obtained in a trial of the OX40 agonist ivuxolimab. These receptors were collected from an adult with an advanced solid tumor such as melanoma, head and neck, liver or kidney cancer. Each CDR3 is given with its conserved first and last residue. The D gene is left open where the match is weak. A clone size is listed for some rows: how often the clone was seen (once, few, many), or a class if it is expanded.

d_call	clone_size	j_call	v_call	cdr3_nt	cdr3_aa
.	.	TRBJ1-2	TRBV5-8	TGTGCCAGCACCACGACAGGTGCTAACTATGGCTACACCTTC	CASTTTGANYGYTF
.	.	TRBJ2-7	TRBV4-3	TGCGCCAGCAGCCAAGACTATGAGGCGGGGGAGCAGTACTTC	CASSQDYEAGEQYF
TRBD2	.	TRBJ2-7	TRBV12-5	TGTGCTAGTGGTTCCGCGGGGGTCCCAGGAGGCGAGCAGTACTTC	CASGSAGVPGGEQYF
.	.	TRBJ2-7	TRBV28	TGTGCCAGCAGTTCCCCCGGACAGAAGAACTCCTACGAGCAGTACTTC	CASSSPGQKNSYEQYF
.	.	TRBJ1-1	TRBV2	TGTGCCAGCAGAAACCAGGAGACTGAAGCTTTCTTT	CASRNQETEAFF
TRBD2	.	TRBJ2-3	TRBV11-2	TGTGCCAGCAGCTTAGCTCGGGGGGGATCAGATACGCAGTATTTT	CASSLARGGSDTQYF
TRBD2	.	TRBJ2-1	TRBV2	TGTGCCAGCACGTGGACTAGCTGGAATGAGCAGTTCTTC	CASTWTSWNEQFF
TRBD1	.	TRBJ2-2	TRBV27	TGTGCCAGCAGTTTATCGCCGGGACAGGGTAACACCGGGGAGCTGTTTTTT	CASSLSPGQGNTGELFF
.	.	TRBJ2-2	TRBV7-7	TGTGCCAGCAGCCCAGGGAGACAGAACACCGGGGAGCTGTTTTTT	CASSPGRQNTGELFF
.	.	TRBJ2-1	TRBV7-8	TGTGCCAGCAGCCCAGCAGTTCCTGAGCAGTTCTTC	CASSPAVPEQFF
.	.	TRBJ2-2	TRBV27	TGTGCCAGCAGTTTTAGAAACCCGAACACCGGGGAGCTGTTTTTT	CASSFRNPNTGELFF
.	.	TRBJ2-1	TRBV30	TGTGCCTGGAAGTCCGGCGTGAGCTCCTACAATGAGCAGTTCTTC	CAWKSGVSSYNEQFF
.	.	TRBJ1-2	TRBV28	TGTGCCAGCAGTTTACGGGCCAGGGACTATGGCTACACCTTC	CASSLRARDYGYTF
.	.	TRBJ1-1	TRBV19	TGTGCCAGTAGGGGACTGAACACTGAAGCTTTCTTT	CASRGLNTEAFF
.	.	TRBJ2-5	TRBV20-1	TGCAGTGCCCAAGGTCAAGAGACCCAGTACTTC	CSAQGQETQYF
TRBD1	.	TRBJ1-4	TRBV28	TGTGCCAGTACGCCGGGACAGGGTCCTGAAAAACTGTTTTTT	CASTPGQGPEKLFF
TRBD1	.	TRBJ1-5	TRBV7-8	TGTGCCAGCACCCAGGGGGCAGGAAGCAATCAGCCCCAGCATTTT	CASTQGAGSNQPQHF
.	.	TRBJ1-1	TRBV9	TGTGCCAGCAGCGTGGCTCTGGACTCGGGTGAAGCTTTCTTT	CASSVALDSGEAFF
.	few	TRBJ2-7	TRBV7-2	TGTGCCAGCAGCGCACAACAGGGTAACGAGCAGTACTTC	CASSAQQGNEQYF
.	.	TRBJ1-6	TRBV18	TGTGCCAGCTCACCGGGAGGGGGGAATTCACCCCTCCACTTT	CASSPGGGNSPLHF
.	.	TRBJ1-2	TRBV6-6	TGTGCCAGCAGTTGGGGAGGGGGTGAATCCTATGGCTACACCTTC	CASSWGGGESYGYTF
TRBD1	.	TRBJ1-2	TRBV5-4	TGTGCCAGCAGCTTGGATCTAGACAGGGACGGGATCTATGGCTACACCTTC	CASSLDLDRDGIYGYTF
TRBD2	.	TRBJ2-5	TRBV4-1	TGCGCCAGCAGCCAGAGGGGTCGAGAAGCGGGGGGGCAGGAGACCCAGTACTTC	CASSQRGREAGGQETQYF
TRBD1	.	TRBJ1-2	TRBV18	TGTGCCAGCTCACTTGAATCCGGGACAGGGGGAGGCTACACCTTC	CASSLESGTGGGYTF
TRBD1	.	TRBJ1-2	TRBV27	TGTGCCAGCAGTTTACAGGGACAGAATTATGGCTACACCTTC	CASSLQGQNYGYTF
.	.	TRBJ1-1	TRBV7-8	TGTGCCAGCAGCTTAGGAGGCGTCAGGCGCACTGAAGCTTTCTTT	CASSLGGVRRTEAFF
.	.	TRBJ2-5	TRBV5-1	TGCGCCAGCAGCTTGGCCTTTAAAGAGACCCAGTACTTC	CASSLAFKETQYF
.	few	TRBJ1-5	TRBV5-1	TGCGCCAGCAGCTTTGACGTAAATCAGCCCCAGCATTTT	CASSFDVNQPQHF
TRBD2	.	TRBJ2-3	TRBV5-4	TGTGCCAGCCAGCGGGGGAGCACAGATACGCAGTATTTT	CASQRGSTDTQYF
.	.	TRBJ1-1	TRBV6-5	TGTGCCAGCTGGCGGGGTAACACTGAAGCTTTCTTT	CASWRGNTEAFF
.	many	TRBJ1-5	TRBV4-1	TGCGCCAGCAGCCAAGGTGTAATCAAAGGGGCGGGACAGCCCCAGCATTTT	CASSQGVIKGAGQPQHF
.	.	TRBJ2-6	TRBV28	TGTGCCAGCAGTTTATTGGCTGGGGCCAACGTCCTGACTTTC	CASSLLAGANVLTF
.	.	TRBJ1-2	TRBV6-4	TGTGCCAGCAGTGCGGACAGTGCTGGCTATGGCTACACCTTC	CASSADSAGYGYTF
.	.	TRBJ2-2	TRBV9	TGTGCCAGCAGCTCTCGCGGGGGCCTTAAGAACACCGGGGAGCTGTTTTTT	CASSSRGGLKNTGELFF
.	.	TRBJ1-1	TRBV11-2	TGTGCCAGCAGCTTAACCTCGTCCGAGGGAACTGAAGCTTTCTTT	CASSLTSSEGTEAFF
.	.	TRBJ1-6	TRBV27	TGTGCCAGCAGTTTAAAAGGTGGGGGATCCGGAAATTCACCCCTCCACTTT	CASSLKGGGSGNSPLHF
.	.	TRBJ2-2	TRBV7-2	TGTGCCAGCAGCTTAGTGCCGTATCCAGGGGGGACCGGGGAGCTGTTTTTT	CASSLVPYPGGTGELFF
.	.	TRBJ2-3	TRBV15	TGTGCCACCAGCAACCGGGACTTCAACACAGATACGCAGTATTTT	CATSNRDFNTDTQYF
.	.	TRBJ2-3	TRBV10-1	TGCGCCAGCAGTTCGGCAGATACGCAGTATTTT	CASSSADTQYF
.	.	TRBJ2-1	TRBV7-8	TGTGCCAGCAGCTTAGGCAAAGGGGCCTACAATGAGCAGTTCTTC	CASSLGKGAYNEQFF
.	.	TRBJ1-2	TRBV6-5	TGTGCCAGCAGTAAGACGGATTATGGCTACACCTTC	CASSKTDYGYTF
.	.	TRBJ1-1	TRBV30	TGTGCCTGGAGGCTAATAATGGACATTCCTTTCTTT	CAWRLIMDIPFF
.	.	TRBJ1-6	TRBV19	TGTGCCAGTAGTATAGGTCAGAATAATTCACCCCTCCACTTT	CASSIGQNNSPLHF
.	.	TRBJ1-1	TRBV18	TGTGCCAGCTCACCACGTGAGAAAATGAACACTGAAGCTTTCTTT	CASSPREKMNTEAFF
TRBD2	few	TRBJ2-5	TRBV10-1	TGCGCCAGCGTGCTTAGCGGGGGGCCGCGAGAGACCCAGTACTTC	CASVLSGGPRETQYF
TRBD1	.	TRBJ2-2	TRBV4-1	TGCGCCAGCAGCCAGGACAGGGGAATCGGGGAGCTGTTTTTT	CASSQDRGIGELFF
TRBD2	.	TRBJ2-3	TRBV10-3	TGTGCCATCAGTTTCGCGACTAGCGGGGGCACAGATACGCAGTATTTT	CAISFATSGGTDTQYF
TRBD1	.	TRBJ2-5	TRBV7-2	TGTGCCAGCAGCTCAACTCCGGGACAGCTAGAGACCCAGTACTTC	CASSSTPGQLETQYF
.	.	TRBJ2-1	TRBV7-9	TGTGCCAGCAGCTTAGCGGGGGGTGTCGATGAGCAGTTCTTC	CASSLAGGVDEQFF
.	.	TRBJ1-5	TRBV6-5	TGTGCCAGCAGTTACACTTATAGCAATCAGCCCCAGCATTTT	CASSYTYSNQPQHF
.	.	TRBJ2-3	TRBV11-2	TGTGCCAGCAGCTGGGAACTGGAATCCACAGATACGCAGTATTTT	CASSWELESTDTQYF
.	once	TRBJ1-1	TRBV2	TGTGCCAGCAGTGAATGGAATCCAGGAAGGGGAGCAGGGATGAACACTGAAGCTTTCTTT	CASSEWNPGRGAGMNTEAFF
TRBD1	.	TRBJ2-7	TRBV12-5	TGTGCTAGTGGTTTGGACGACAGGGGGAGGGACTTC	CASGLDDRGRDF
.	.	TRBJ1-6	TRBV4-2	TGTGCCAGCAGCCAAGCAAAATCAGGCAATTCACCCCTCCACTTT	CASSQAKSGNSPLHF
.	.	TRBJ1-2	TRBV4-3	TGCGCCAGCAGCCAAGACCCCGGGGGCTATGGCTACACCTTC	CASSQDPGGYGYTF
TRBD1	.	TRBJ1-1	TRBV11-2	TGTGCCAGCAGCTTAGATGCAGGGGGCACTGAAGCTTTCTTT	CASSLDAGGTEAFF
.	few	TRBJ1-5	TRBV2	TGTGCCAGCAGCGTGGGTGGGGCCAGGCAGCCCCAGCATTTT	CASSVGGARQPQHF